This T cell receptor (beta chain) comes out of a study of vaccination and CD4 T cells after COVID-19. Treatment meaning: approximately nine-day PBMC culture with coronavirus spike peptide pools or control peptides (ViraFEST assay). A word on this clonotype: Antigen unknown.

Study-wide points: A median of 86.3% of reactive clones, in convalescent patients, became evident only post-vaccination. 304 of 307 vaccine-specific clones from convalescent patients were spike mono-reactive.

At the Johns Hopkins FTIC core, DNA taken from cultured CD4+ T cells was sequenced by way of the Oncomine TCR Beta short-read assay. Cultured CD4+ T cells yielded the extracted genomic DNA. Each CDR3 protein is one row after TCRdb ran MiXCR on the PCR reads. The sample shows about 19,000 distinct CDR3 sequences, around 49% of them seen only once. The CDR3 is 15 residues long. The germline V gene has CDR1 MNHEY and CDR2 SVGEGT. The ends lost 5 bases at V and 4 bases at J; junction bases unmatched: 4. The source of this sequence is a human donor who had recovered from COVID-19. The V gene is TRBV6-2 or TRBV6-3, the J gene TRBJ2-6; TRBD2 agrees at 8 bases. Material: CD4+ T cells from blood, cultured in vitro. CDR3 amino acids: CASSPGRAGANVLTF. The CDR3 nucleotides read TGTGCCAGCAGTCCCGGGAGGGCCGGGGCCAACGTCCTGACTTTC.